Sequencing of this T cell receptor (beta chain) was carried out in a study of blood T cell repertoires in COVID-19 (dated by TCRdb to the early 2020s). Some background on the complete study: Samples covering the acute and convalescent phases of COVID-19 were provided by collaborators in the United States, Italy and Spain. Subjects who had been exposed to COVID-19, were actively infected with it, or had recovered from it provided the deeply sampled blood TCRbeta repertoires that made up the dataset. A freely available public database, intended as a resource for researchers studying the immune response to SARS-CoV-2, is where the repertoires were released. The prospective study material was composed of cDNA or gDNA derived from T cells, B-cell-depleted T cells, or PBMCs. Where available, HLA class I and class II types were obtained from metadata supplied by the sample provider rather than from assay-based typing. The sample metadata nearly always contained a de-identified subject ID, COVID-19 status, age in years and sex. Samples came from the ongoing ImmuneRACE study (first 160 participants) plus 1,254 subjects from 6 global collaborators. The investigation overall reported the following: How much clinical and demographic metadata was included differed by source and by participant, and the metadata was provided uncurated.

TCRbeta CDR3 regions were amplified from genomic DNA by means of the immunoSEQ Assay, a bias-controlled multiplex PCR. Turning to the authors' computational methods: The number of nucleated cells in each sample was estimated from the amplification of reference gene primers within the assay. Sequence reads were collapsed and filtered to measure the absolute abundance of every unique TCRbeta CDR3 rearrangement. For each sample, productive Simpson clonality was calculated by taking the square root of Simpson's diversity index across productive rearrangements. TCRdb took this table from immuneACCESS and kept in-frame rearrangements with V and J called. Such tables lack part of the clones; where checked against another copy, unresolved V genes explain under half of the gap, and the rest is unexplained. V, J and clone size were drawn from that table, and D and trimming were deduced from the DNA. The sample table records about 76,000 clones; approximately 86% of these occur just once. The ten largest clones take up 15% to 20% of the sample.

The CDR3 sequence holds 14 residues, the cysteine and phenylalanine included. The CDR3 DNA has 42 bases and is translated from base 1. Per the germline V gene (reference sequence), LNHDA is the CDR1 and SQIVND is the CDR2. Ends trimmed: V by 4 bases, J by 4 bases; bases unmatched to a gene: 1. Only one count was recorded for this clone. This receptor's antigen is unknown. No base quality information exists; no much larger clone differs at one position. Whole blood was collected in K2EDTA tubes by collaborating institutions according to the institutions' own protocols. For TCRbeta analysis, collaborators shipped samples as frozen whole blood, isolated PBMCs, or DNA extracted from either of those sample types.

The sequenced material came from peripheral blood. The clonotype originates from a human donor in a cohort sampled during active COVID-19. Here the chain combines TRBV19 and TRBJ2-1; 10 bases in the middle match TRBD2. The CDR3 has the sequence CASSTSGGYNEQFF. The DNA sequence follows: TGTGCCAGTAGTACTAGCGGGGGTTACAATGAGCAGTTCTTC.